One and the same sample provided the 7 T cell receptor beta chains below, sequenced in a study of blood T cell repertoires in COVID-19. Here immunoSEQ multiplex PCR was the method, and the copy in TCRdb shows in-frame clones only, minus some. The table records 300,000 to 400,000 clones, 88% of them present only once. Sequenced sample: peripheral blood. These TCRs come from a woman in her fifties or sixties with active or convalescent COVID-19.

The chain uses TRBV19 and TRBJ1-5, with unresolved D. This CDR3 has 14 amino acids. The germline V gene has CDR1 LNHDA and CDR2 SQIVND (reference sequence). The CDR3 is CATRAGISNQPQHF. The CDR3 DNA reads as TGTGCGACGCGAGCGGGGATTAGCAATCAGCCCCAGCATTTT.

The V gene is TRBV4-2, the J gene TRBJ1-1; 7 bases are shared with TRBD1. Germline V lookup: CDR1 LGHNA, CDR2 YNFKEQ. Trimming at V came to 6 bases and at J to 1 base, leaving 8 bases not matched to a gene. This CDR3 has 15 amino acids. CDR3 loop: CASSLTGTANTEAFF. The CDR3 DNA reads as TGTGCCAGCAGTCTCACCGGGACAGCGAACACTGAAGCTTTCTTT.

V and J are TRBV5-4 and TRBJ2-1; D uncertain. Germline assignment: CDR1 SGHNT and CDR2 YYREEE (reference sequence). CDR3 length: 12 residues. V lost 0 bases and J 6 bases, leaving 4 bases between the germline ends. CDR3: CASSLGGNEQFF. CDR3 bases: TGTGCCAGCAGCTTGGGCGGCAATGAGCAGTTCTTC.

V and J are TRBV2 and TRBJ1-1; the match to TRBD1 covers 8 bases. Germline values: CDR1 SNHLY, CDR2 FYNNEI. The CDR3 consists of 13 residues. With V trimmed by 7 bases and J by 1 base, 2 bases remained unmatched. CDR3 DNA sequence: TGTGCCAGCAAAGGACAGGGGAACACTGAAGCTTTCTTT. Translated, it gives CASKGQGNTEAFF.

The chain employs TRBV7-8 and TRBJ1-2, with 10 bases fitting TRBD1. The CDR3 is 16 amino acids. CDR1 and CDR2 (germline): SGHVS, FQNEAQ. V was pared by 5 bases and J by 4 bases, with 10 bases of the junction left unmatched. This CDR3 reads CASSSRPGTGVYGYTF. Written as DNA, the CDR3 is TGTGCCAGCAGCAGCCGTCCCGGGACAGGGGTCTATGGCTACACCTTC.

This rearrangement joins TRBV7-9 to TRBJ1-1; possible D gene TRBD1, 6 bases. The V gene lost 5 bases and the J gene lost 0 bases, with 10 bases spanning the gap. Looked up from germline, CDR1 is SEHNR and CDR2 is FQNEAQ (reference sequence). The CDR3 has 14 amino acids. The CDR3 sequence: CASSTDRMNTEAFF. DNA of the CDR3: TGTGCCAGCAGCACAGACAGGATGAACACTGAAGCTTTCTTT.

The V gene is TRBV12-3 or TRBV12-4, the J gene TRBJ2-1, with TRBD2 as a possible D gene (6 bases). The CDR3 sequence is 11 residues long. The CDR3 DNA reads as TGTTCAGTAGCCCGGGGGTATGAGCAGTTCTTC. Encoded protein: CSVARGYEQFF.